A selection of T cell receptor beta chains follows, all from one sample in a study of T cells in tumors after PD-1 blockade. The repertoire was sequenced with immunoSEQ multiplex PCR; TCRdb's copy has only in-frame clones and lacks some. The sample consists of about 1,400 clones, approximately 70% of them appearing once. The sequencing used tumor tissue, collected before anti-PD-1 treatment. The receptors were sampled from a human donor with basal cell carcinoma. Each CDR3 is given with its conserved first and last residue. The D gene is left open where the match is weak. Clone size appears in some rows only: once, few, many, or a class for an expanded clone.

V gene: TRBV7-9; J gene: TRBJ2-3; D gene: TRBD1; clone size: .; CDR3 protein: CASSLAETRTGGGYTQYF; CDR3 DNA: TGTGCCAGCAGCTTAGCGGAAACAAGGACAGGGGGCGGATATACGCAGTATTTT
V gene: TRBV11-3; J gene: TRBJ2-1; D gene: TRBD2; clone size: .; CDR3 protein: CASSSTSGANNEQFF; CDR3 DNA: TGTGCCAGCAGCTCGACTAGCGGGGCAAACAATGAGCAGTTCTTC
V gene: TRBV27; J gene: TRBJ2-5; D gene: .; clone size: .; CDR3 protein: CASRSLLGGGETQYF; CDR3 DNA: TGTGCCAGCAGATCGCTACTAGGAGGAGGGGAGACCCAGTACTTC
V gene: TRBV24-1; J gene: TRBJ2-3; D gene: .; clone size: .; CDR3 protein: CATSDAGQITDTQYF; CDR3 DNA: TGTGCCACCAGTGATGCGGGACAGATCACAGATACGCAGTATTTT
V gene: TRBV2; J gene: TRBJ1-1; D gene: TRBD1; clone size: .; CDR3 protein: CASTATGFIVTNTEAFF; CDR3 DNA: TGTGCCAGCACCGCGACAGGGTTTATCGTCACGAACACTGAAGCTTTCTTT
V gene: TRBV9; J gene: TRBJ2-2; D gene: TRBD2; clone size: .; CDR3 protein: CASSVTYGTSVTGELFF; CDR3 DNA: TGTGCCAGCAGCGTAACGTACGGGACTAGCGTAACCGGGGAGCTGTTTTTT
V gene: TRBV19; J gene: TRBJ1-1; D gene: .; clone size: large; CDR3 protein: CASEPGGGTEAFF; CDR3 DNA: TGTGCCAGCGAACCGGGGGGTGGGACTGAAGCTTTCTTT
V gene: TRBV19; J gene: TRBJ2-4; D gene: .; clone size: .; CDR3 protein: CATHRTDLNIQYF; CDR3 DNA: TGTGCCACCCACCGGACGGACTTAAACATTCAGTACTTC
V gene: TRBV4-1; J gene: TRBJ1-1; D gene: .; clone size: .; CDR3 protein: CASSLDIGPEAEAFF; CDR3 DNA: TGCGCCAGCAGCTTAGACATCGGGCCGGAAGCTGAAGCTTTCTTT
V gene: TRBV5-1; J gene: TRBJ1-6; D gene: .; clone size: once; CDR3 protein: CASSSRGAAGAGNSPLHF; CDR3 DNA: TGCGCCAGCAGCTCAAGGGGTGCCGCGGGCGCTGGGAATTCACCCCTCCACTTT
V gene: TRBV5-6; J gene: TRBJ1-1; D gene: .; clone size: .; CDR3 protein: CASSLAKRQVMNTEAFF; CDR3 DNA: TGTGCCAGCAGCTTGGCCAAGAGACAGGTCATGAACACTGAAGCTTTCTTT
V gene: TRBV7-6; J gene: TRBJ2-5; D gene: .; clone size: once; CDR3 protein: CASSLARDGGAVKTQYF; CDR3 DNA: TGTGCCAGCAGCTTAGCGCGGGACGGAGGGGCTGTGAAGACCCAGTACTTC
V gene: TRBV4-1; J gene: TRBJ1-1; D gene: TRBD1; clone size: .; CDR3 protein: CASTQGGTGAFEAFF; CDR3 DNA: TGCGCCAGCACTCAAGGGGGAACAGGGGCTTTTGAAGCTTTCTTT
V gene: TRBV7-9; J gene: TRBJ2-7; D gene: TRBD1; clone size: .; CDR3 protein: CASNGQGFGEQYF; CDR3 DNA: TGTGCCAGCAACGGACAGGGCTTCGGTGAGCAGTACTTC
V gene: TRBV5-8; J gene: TRBJ1-1; D gene: .; clone size: .; CDR3 protein: CASSRRGMGAGNTEAFF; CDR3 DNA: TGTGCCAGCAGCCGCCGGGGGATGGGGGCCGGGAACACTGAAGCTTTCTTT
V gene: TRBV27; J gene: TRBJ1-5; D gene: TRBD1; clone size: few; CDR3 protein: CASSPKADRMNQPQHF; CDR3 DNA: TGTGCCAGCAGCCCTAAGGCGGACAGGATGAATCAGCCCCAGCATTTT
V gene: TRBV14; J gene: TRBJ2-2; D gene: .; clone size: .; CDR3 protein: CASSQDQGTGELFF; CDR3 DNA: TGTGCCAGCAGCCAAGATCAGGGGACCGGGGAGCTGTTTTTT
V gene: TRBV5-5; J gene: TRBJ2-7; D gene: .; clone size: few; CDR3 protein: CASSSFQYEQYF; CDR3 DNA: TGTGCCAGCAGCTCTTTTCAGTACGAGCAGTACTTC
V gene: TRBV28; J gene: TRBJ1-1; D gene: .; clone size: .; CDR3 protein: CASSPRSPGRTEAFF; CDR3 DNA: TGTGCCAGCAGCCCGAGGAGTCCAGGTAGGACTGAAGCTTTCTTT
V gene: TRBV4-1; J gene: TRBJ2-2; D gene: .; clone size: .; CDR3 protein: CASSQDEGANTGELFF; CDR3 DNA: TGCGCCAGCAGCCAAGACGAGGGCGCGAACACCGGGGAGCTGTTTTTT
V gene: TRBV2; J gene: TRBJ2-1; D gene: .; clone size: .; CDR3 protein: CASSVQFGAGVGNEQFF; CDR3 DNA: TGTGCCAGCAGTGTTCAGTTTGGGGCAGGGGTGGGCAATGAGCAGTTCTTC
V gene: TRBV28; J gene: TRBJ2-7; D gene: TRBD1; clone size: few; CDR3 protein: CASSSRDRVYF; CDR3 DNA: TGTGCCAGCAGCTCCCGGGACAGGGTATACTTC
V gene: TRBV19; J gene: TRBJ2-5; D gene: .; clone size: .; CDR3 protein: CASSSRQAKSETQYF; CDR3 DNA: TGTGCCAGTAGTAGCCGACAGGCAAAAAGCGAGACCCAGTACTTC
V gene: TRBV18; J gene: TRBJ2-7; D gene: .; clone size: few; CDR3 protein: CASSPVLHEPHYEQYF; CDR3 DNA: TGTGCCAGCTCACCAGTCTTGCACGAACCGCACTACGAGCAGTACTTC
V gene: TRBV7-6; J gene: TRBJ2-7; D gene: .; clone size: .; CDR3 protein: CASSFRDGLRREQYF; CDR3 DNA: TGTGCCAGCAGCTTCAGGGACGGCCTTAGGCGCGAGCAGTACTTC
V gene: TRBV12-3/TRBV12-4; J gene: TRBJ2-1; D gene: .; clone size: .; CDR3 protein: CASSRQSYNEQFF; CDR3 DNA: TGTGCCAGCAGCAGACAGTCCTACAATGAGCAGTTCTTC
V gene: TRBV30; J gene: TRBJ2-7; D gene: TRBD2; clone size: .; CDR3 protein: CAWRRRGLAGTYEQYF; CDR3 DNA: TGTGCCTGGAGACGTCGGGGACTAGCGGGAACCTACGAGCAGTACTTC
V gene: TRBV14; J gene: TRBJ1-2; D gene: .; clone size: .; CDR3 protein: CASSQEKGRSVGYTF; CDR3 DNA: TGTGCCAGCAGCCAAGAGAAGGGGAGGAGTGTCGGCTACACCTTC
V gene: TRBV28; J gene: TRBJ1-6; D gene: .; clone size: .; CDR3 protein: CASSGSSYNSPLHF; CDR3 DNA: TGTGCCAGCAGTGGAAGCTCCTATAATTCACCCCTCCACTTT
V gene: TRBV6-6; J gene: TRBJ1-3; D gene: .; clone size: .; CDR3 protein: CASSFDRASGNTIYF; CDR3 DNA: TGTGCCAGCAGTTTCGACCGTGCCTCTGGAAACACCATATATTTT
V gene: TRBV4-1; J gene: TRBJ2-3; D gene: TRBD2; clone size: .; CDR3 protein: CASSQDRLAGTTDTQYF; CDR3 DNA: TGCGCCAGCAGCCAAGATAGACTAGCGGGAACCACAGATACGCAGTATTTT
V gene: TRBV27; J gene: TRBJ2-5; D gene: .; clone size: .; CDR3 protein: CASSIHYSSRETQYF; CDR3 DNA: TGTGCCAGCAGCATACATTACAGTAGCCGAGAGACCCAGTACTTC
V gene: TRBV3-1/TRBV3-2; J gene: TRBJ1-2; D gene: .; clone size: .; CDR3 protein: CASSPSGTHGYTF; CDR3 DNA: TGTGCCAGCAGCCCCAGTGGGACGCATGGCTACACCTTC
V gene: TRBV5-4; J gene: TRBJ1-1; D gene: .; clone size: few; CDR3 protein: CASSFRNRENTEAFF; CDR3 DNA: TGTGCCAGCAGCTTCCGCAACAGGGAGAACACTGAAGCTTTCTTT
V gene: TRBV5-1; J gene: TRBJ1-1; D gene: TRBD1; clone size: few; CDR3 protein: CASSLGTGGNVNTEAFF; CDR3 DNA: TGCGCCAGCAGCTTGGGGACAGGGGGTAACGTGAACACTGAAGCTTTCTTT
V gene: TRBV4-1; J gene: TRBJ2-5; D gene: .; clone size: .; CDR3 protein: CASSSRGTLLGEETQYF; CDR3 DNA: TGCGCCAGCAGCTCCCGGGGAACCTTACTTGGAGAAGAGACCCAGTACTTC
V gene: TRBV6-6; J gene: TRBJ2-7; D gene: TRBD1; clone size: .; CDR3 protein: CASRQSGTGGGYEQYF; CDR3 DNA: TGTGCCAGCAGACAGTCCGGGACAGGGGGCGGCTACGAGCAGTACTTC
V gene: TRBV7-6; J gene: TRBJ2-7; D gene: TRBD1; clone size: .; CDR3 protein: CASSIGQGPEQYF; CDR3 DNA: TGTGCCAGCAGCATCGGACAGGGGCCCGAGCAGTACTTC
V gene: TRBV5-1; J gene: TRBJ1-1; D gene: .; clone size: .; CDR3 protein: CASSMDTEAFF; CDR3 DNA: TGCGCCAGCAGCATGGACACTGAAGCTTTCTTT
V gene: TRBV28; J gene: TRBJ2-7; D gene: TRBD2; clone size: .; CDR3 protein: CASMRLADSYEQYF; CDR3 DNA: TGTGCCAGCATGAGGCTAGCGGACTCCTACGAGCAGTACTTC
V gene: TRBV15; J gene: TRBJ2-1; D gene: .; clone size: .; CDR3 protein: CATTLDPEGSYNEQFF; CDR3 DNA: TGTGCCACCACCCTGGACCCTGAGGGGTCCTACAATGAGCAGTTCTTC
V gene: TRBV7-9; J gene: TRBJ1-1; D gene: .; clone size: .; CDR3 protein: CASSLAQLNTEAFF; CDR3 DNA: TGTGCCAGCAGCTTAGCGCAATTGAACACTGAAGCTTTCTTT
V gene: TRBV11-1; J gene: TRBJ2-1; D gene: TRBD2; clone size: few; CDR3 protein: CASSFDSGPYNEQFF; CDR3 DNA: TGTGCCAGCAGCTTTGATAGCGGGCCCTACAATGAGCAGTTCTTC
V gene: TRBV10-3; J gene: TRBJ2-7; D gene: .; clone size: .; CDR3 protein: CAISESMGGTTNGQYF; CDR3 DNA: TGTGCCATCAGTGAGTCGATGGGTGGGACAACGAACGGGCAGTACTTC
V gene: TRBV10-2; J gene: TRBJ1-5; D gene: TRBD1; clone size: few; CDR3 protein: CASSRTDRGDQPQHF; CDR3 DNA: TGCGCCAGCAGTCGAACGGACAGGGGGGATCAGCCCCAGCATTTT
V gene: TRBV5-5; J gene: TRBJ1-1; D gene: .; clone size: .; CDR3 protein: CASSLEFRVRTEAFF; CDR3 DNA: TGTGCCAGCAGCTTGGAATTTCGGGTGAGGACTGAAGCTTTCTTT